Below are 11 T cell receptor beta chains sequenced from a single sample in a study of regulatory T cells in long-lasting Graves disease (dated by TCRdb to the early 2020s). This specimen's time point label, interpreted: persistent/refractory GD, antithyroid drugs over 5 years with positive TRAb. For both TCR sequencing and RNA sequencing, RNA was extracted from PBMCs using TRIzol. The receptor library was made with multiplex PCR. TCRdb records Illumina HiSeq 4000 as the sequencer. CDR3 regions were amplified by Arm-PCR with iRepertoire HTBI primers to construct TCR beta libraries. TCRdb cleaned the public reads at Q25 with fastp, built clones with MiXCR and kept in-frame beta chains. Rows are unified per CDR3 protein, each entry keeping the most common DNA and genes. Here the sample has about 430,000 distinct CDR3 sequences; about 21% occur a single time. The ten largest clones add up to roughly an eighth of the sample.

Sequencing used peripheral blood mononuclear cells (PBMCs), obtained when the disease was refractory, from a patient treated with antithyroid drugs. Receptors originate from a female donor with Graves disease.

The chain uses TRBV6-1 and TRBJ2-2; TRBD1 is a possible D gene (6 bases). Germline assignment: CDR1 MNHNS and CDR2 SASEGT. V lost 6 bases to trimming and J lost 6 bases, with 14 bases between them. The CDR3 runs to 14 residues. CDR3 DNA: TGTGCCAGCAGCCTACCCGGACAGTCCGGGGAGCTGTTTTTT. Translated, it gives CASSLPGQSGELFF.

The chain carries TRBV5-1 and TRBJ2-6; the D call may be TRBD1 or TRBD2 (5 bases each). Trimming pared 2 bases from V and 0 bases from J, leaving 15 bases between. CDR1 and CDR2 from the germline V gene are SGHRS and YFSETQ. This CDR3 contains 18 residues. The CDR3 here is CASSLSGTVSSGANVLTF. As DNA, the CDR3 is TGCGCCAGCAGCTTATCAGGGACGGTGAGCTCTGGGGCCAACGTCCTGACTTTC.

At least ten counts were recorded for this clonotype. The V call is TRBV12-3 or TRBV12-4, the J call TRBJ2-5; no firm D call. V was shortened by 3 bases and J by 7 bases, with 6 bases between the two germline ends. This CDR3 has 11 amino acids. This CDR3 is CASSFSVTQYF. The DNA for the CDR3 is TGTGCCAGCAGTTTCAGTGTGACCCAGTACTTC.

This clonotype was seen at least ten times. This chain joins TRBV5-1 and TRBJ2-7; TRBD1 agrees at 10 bases. The germline gives CDR1 SGHRS, CDR2 YFSETQ. The ends lost 5 bases at V and 3 bases at J; junction bases unmatched: 5. This CDR3 spans 14 amino acids. This CDR3 is CASSRQGAGYEQYF. CDR3 DNA sequence: TGCGCCAGCAGTAGACAGGGGGCAGGCTACGAGCAGTACTTC.

This clonotype was recorded once. This may be a read error: a much more frequent sequence differs by one nucleotide. This chain's CDR3 is CAVSEGPNQPQHF. CDR3 nucleotides: TGTGCCGTCAGTGAGGGACCGAATCAGCCCCAGCATTTT. This chain joins TRBV10-3 and TRBJ1-5, with D tentatively TRBD1 (5 bases). The CDR3 runs 13 residues. Germline CDR1 and CDR2: ENHRY and SYGVKD.

This clonotype occurred once. One end of the junction varies from germline; a read error may be responsible. CDR3 coding DNA: TGCGCCATCAGTGACCCACCCCTAGCCGCACTAGCGGCCCAAGAGACCCAGTACTTC. It encodes CAISDPPLAALAAQETQYF. The chain employs TRBV10-2 and TRBJ2-5; 8 nucleotides line up with TRBD2. In germline, CDR1 is WSHSY, CDR2 SAAADI. The CDR3 consists of 19 residues.

The chain uses TRBV7-9 and TRBJ1-1, with 9 positions matching TRBD1. Germline V lookup: CDR1 SEHNR, CDR2 FQNEAQ (reference sequence). J lost 6 bases, V lost 5 bases, and 7 bases had no gene match. The CDR3 contains 14 residues. In nucleotides, the CDR3 is TGTGCCAGCAGCCAGGGACAGGGTTGGGCTGAAGCTTTCTTT. It yields the protein CASSQGQGWAEAFF.

This clonotype was counted a few times. The chain couples TRBV6-2 or TRBV6-3 to TRBJ2-3, with a weak D call TRBD1 (5 bases). The CDR3 has 14 amino acids. With 7 bases removed from V and 2 bases from J, the gap between germline ends came to 13 bases. Germline CDR1 is MNHEY and CDR2 is SVGEGT. DNA for the CDR3: TGTGCCAGCACCTCAGGGCGAACCACAGATACGCAGTATTTT. Amino acid sequence: CASTSGRTTDTQYF.

Remarks on this clonotype: This may be a read error, as it is one base from a much larger clone. J is TRBJ1-1 and V is TRBV29-1; D is unresolved. The CDR3 sequence is 15 residues long. Germline lookup yields CDR1 SQVTM and CDR2 ANQGSEA. The DNA for the CDR3 is TGCAGCGTTGAAGGTGGGTCCTTGGGAGGCACTGAAACTTTCTTT. Translated, it gives CSVEGGSLGGTETFF.

Ten or more counts support this clonotype. V and J are TRBV28 and TRBJ1-2; D is unresolved. CDR1 is MDHEN and CDR2 is SYDVKM in the germline V gene. CDR3 length: 15 residues. V shed 3 bases and J shed 2 bases, with 13 bases lying between them. The CDR3 region is CASSFGPDGNYGYTF. The CDR3 DNA reads as TGTGCCAGCAGTTTCGGGCCCGACGGCAACTATGGCTACACCTTC.

This clonotype was detected many times. This chain joins TRBV12-3 or TRBV12-4 and TRBJ2-6, with no clear D. Trimming stripped 3 bases from V and 4 bases from J, with 4 bases between. The CDR3 loop spans 13 amino acids. CDR3 residues: CASSFGGANVLTF. The CDR3 DNA is TGTGCCAGCAGTTTCGGGGGGGCCAACGTCCTGACTTTC.